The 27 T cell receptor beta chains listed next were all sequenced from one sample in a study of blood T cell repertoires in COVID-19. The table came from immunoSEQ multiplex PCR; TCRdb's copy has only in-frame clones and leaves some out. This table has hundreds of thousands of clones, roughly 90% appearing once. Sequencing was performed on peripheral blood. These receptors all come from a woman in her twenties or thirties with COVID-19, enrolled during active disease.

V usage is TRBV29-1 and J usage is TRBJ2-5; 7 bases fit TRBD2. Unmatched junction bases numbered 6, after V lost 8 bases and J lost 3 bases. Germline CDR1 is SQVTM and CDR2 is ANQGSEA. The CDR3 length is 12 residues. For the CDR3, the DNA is TGCAGCATTTCCGGGGGGAAAGAGACCCAGTACTTC. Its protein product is CSISGGKETQYF.

CDR3 amino acids: CASSHLRTGRDTEAFF. The DNA for the CDR3 is TGTGCCAGCAGTCACCTCCGGACAGGGCGGGACACTGAAGCTTTCTTT. This rearrangement joins TRBV7-9 to TRBJ1-1, with 8 bases fitting TRBD1. This CDR3 contains 16 residues. V was pared by 6 bases and J by 3 bases, with 12 bases of the junction left unmatched. Germline CDR1 and CDR2: SEHNR and FQNEAQ (reference sequence).

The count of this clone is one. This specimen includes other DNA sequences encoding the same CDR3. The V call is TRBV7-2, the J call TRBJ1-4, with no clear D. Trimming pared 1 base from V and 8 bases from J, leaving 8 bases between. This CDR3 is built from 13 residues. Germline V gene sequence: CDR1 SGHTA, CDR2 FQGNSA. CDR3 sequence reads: CASSLVRGEKLFF. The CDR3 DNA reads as TGTGCCAGCAGCTTAGTGCGAGGAGAAAAACTGTTTTTT.

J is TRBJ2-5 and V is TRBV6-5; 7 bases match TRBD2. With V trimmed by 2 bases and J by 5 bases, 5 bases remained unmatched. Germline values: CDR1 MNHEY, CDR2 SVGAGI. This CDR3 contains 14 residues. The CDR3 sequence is CASSYVGGEETQYF. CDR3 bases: TGTGCCAGCAGTTACGTTGGGGGGGAGGAGACCCAGTACTTC.

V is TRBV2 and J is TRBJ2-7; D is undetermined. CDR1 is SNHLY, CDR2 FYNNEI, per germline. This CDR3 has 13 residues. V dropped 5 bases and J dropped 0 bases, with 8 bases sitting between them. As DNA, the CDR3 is TGTGCCAGCAGTACTGCAAACTCCTACGAGCAGTACGTC. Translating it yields CASSTANSYEQYV.

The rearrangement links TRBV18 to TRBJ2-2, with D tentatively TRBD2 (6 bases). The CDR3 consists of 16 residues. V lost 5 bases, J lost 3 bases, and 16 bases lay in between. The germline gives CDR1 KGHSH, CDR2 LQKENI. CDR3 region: CASSWTGRGDTGELFF. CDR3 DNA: TGTGCCAGCTCATGGACGGGCCGCGGGGACACCGGGGAGCTGTTTTTT.

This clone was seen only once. The CDR3 reads CASSSRTSGGVETQYF. In nucleotides, the CDR3 is TGCGCCAGCAGCTCCAGGACTAGCGGGGGGGTAGAGACCCAGTACTTC. The chain carries TRBV5-1 and TRBJ2-5, with 15 bases identical to TRBD2. Germline V gene data show CDR1 as SGHRS and CDR2 as YFSETQ. The CDR3 length is 16 residues. V lost 3 bases, J lost 4 bases, and 4 bases stayed unmatched.

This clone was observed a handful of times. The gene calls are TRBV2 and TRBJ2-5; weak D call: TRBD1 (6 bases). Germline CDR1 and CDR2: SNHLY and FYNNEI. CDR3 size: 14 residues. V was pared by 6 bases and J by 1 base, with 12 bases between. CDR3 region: CASSAQGSQETQYF. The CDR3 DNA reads TGTGCCAGCAGCGCACAGGGAAGCCAAGAGACCCAGTACTTC.

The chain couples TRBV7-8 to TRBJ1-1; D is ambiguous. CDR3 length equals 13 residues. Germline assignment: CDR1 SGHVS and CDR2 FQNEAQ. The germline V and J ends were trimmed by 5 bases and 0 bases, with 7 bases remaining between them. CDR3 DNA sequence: TGTGCCAGCAGCGCTACTGTGAACACTGAAGCTTTCTTT. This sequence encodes CASSATVNTEAFF. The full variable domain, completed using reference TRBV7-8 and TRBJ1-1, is GAGVSQSPRYKVAKRGQDVALRCDPISGHVSLFWYQQALGQGPEFLTYFQNEAQLDKSGLPSDRFFAERPEGSVSTLKIQRTQQEDSAVYLCASSATVNTEAFFGQGTRLTVV.

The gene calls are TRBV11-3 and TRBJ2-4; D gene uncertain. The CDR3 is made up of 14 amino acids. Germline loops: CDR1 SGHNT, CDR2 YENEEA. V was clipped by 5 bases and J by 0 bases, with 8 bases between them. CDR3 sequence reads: CASSGRLAKNIQYF. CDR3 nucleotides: TGTGCCAGCAGCGGCAGACTAGCCAAAAACATTCAGTACTTC.

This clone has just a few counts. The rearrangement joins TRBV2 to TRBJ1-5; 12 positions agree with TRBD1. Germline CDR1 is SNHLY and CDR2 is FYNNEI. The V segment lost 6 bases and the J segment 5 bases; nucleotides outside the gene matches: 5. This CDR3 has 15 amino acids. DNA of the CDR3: TGTGCCAGCAGCTGGGGACAGGGGGCGGATCAGCCCCAGCATTTT. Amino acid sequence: CASSWGQGADQPQHF.

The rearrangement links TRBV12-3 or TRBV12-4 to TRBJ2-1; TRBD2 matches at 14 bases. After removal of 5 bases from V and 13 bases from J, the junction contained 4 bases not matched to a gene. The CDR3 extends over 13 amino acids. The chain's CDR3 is CASSVGLAGVQFF. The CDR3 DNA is TGTGCCAGCAGTGTGGGACTAGCGGGAGTTCAGTTCTTC.

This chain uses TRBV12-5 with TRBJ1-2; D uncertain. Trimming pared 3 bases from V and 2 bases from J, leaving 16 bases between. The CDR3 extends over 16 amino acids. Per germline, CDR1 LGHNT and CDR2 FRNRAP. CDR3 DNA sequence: TGTGCTAGTGGTTTCCCCGACGGTAGCCCCAACTATGGCTACACCTTC. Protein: CASGFPDGSPNYGYTF. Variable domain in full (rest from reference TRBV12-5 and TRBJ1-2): DARVTQTPRHKVTEMGQEVTMRCQPILGHNTVFWYRQTMMQGLELLAYFRNRAPLDDSGMPKDRFSAEMPDATLATLKIQPSEPRDSAVYFCASGFPDGSPNYGYTFGSGTRLTVV.

As DNA, the CDR3 is TGTGCCAGCAGCCTATACTCCTACAATGAGCAGTTCTTC. It encodes CASSLYSYNEQFF. V and J are TRBV5-6 and TRBJ2-1; D unclear. V was pared by 4 bases and J by 0 bases, with 5 bases between. Looked up from germline, CDR1 is SGHDT and CDR2 is YYEEEE. The CDR3 contains 13 residues.

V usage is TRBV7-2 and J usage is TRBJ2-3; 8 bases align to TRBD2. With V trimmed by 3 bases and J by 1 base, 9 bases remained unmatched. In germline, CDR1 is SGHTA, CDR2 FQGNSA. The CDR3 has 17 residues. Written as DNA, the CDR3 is TGTGCCAGCAGCTTCATTTTTGGGCGGGGGGGCACAGATACGCAGTATTTT. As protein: CASSFIFGRGGTDTQYF.

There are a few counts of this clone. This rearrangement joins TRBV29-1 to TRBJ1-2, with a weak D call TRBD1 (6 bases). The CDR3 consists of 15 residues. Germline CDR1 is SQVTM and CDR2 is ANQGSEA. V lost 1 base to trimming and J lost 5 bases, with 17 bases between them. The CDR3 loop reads CSVEASRGGGYGYTF. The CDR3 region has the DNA TGCAGCGTTGAAGCCAGCAGGGGTGGTGGATATGGCTACACCTTC.

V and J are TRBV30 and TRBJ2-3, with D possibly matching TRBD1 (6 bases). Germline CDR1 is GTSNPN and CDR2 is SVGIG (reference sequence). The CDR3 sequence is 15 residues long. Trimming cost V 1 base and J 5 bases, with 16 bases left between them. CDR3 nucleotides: TGTGCCTGGAGTGGAATCGGACAGTTTCAAGATACGCAGTATTTT. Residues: CAWSGIGQFQDTQYF.

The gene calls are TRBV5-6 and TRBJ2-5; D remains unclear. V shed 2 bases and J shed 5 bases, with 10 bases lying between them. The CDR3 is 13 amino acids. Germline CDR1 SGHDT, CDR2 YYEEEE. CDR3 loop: CASSFGLSETQYF. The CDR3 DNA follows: TGTGCCAGCAGCTTCGGGTTGAGTGAGACCCAGTACTTC. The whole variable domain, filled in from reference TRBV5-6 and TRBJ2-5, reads DAGVTQSPTHLIKTRGQQVTLRCSPKSGHDTVSWYQQALGQGPQFIFQYYEEEERQRGNFPDRFSGHQFPNYSSELNVNALLLGDSALYLCASSFGLSETQYFGPGTRLLVL.

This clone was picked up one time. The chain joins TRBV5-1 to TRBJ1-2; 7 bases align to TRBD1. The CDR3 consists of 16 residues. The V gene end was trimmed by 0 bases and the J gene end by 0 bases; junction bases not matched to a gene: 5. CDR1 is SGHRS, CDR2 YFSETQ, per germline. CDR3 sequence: CASSLARDRANYGYTF. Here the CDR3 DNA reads TGCGCCAGCAGCTTGGCCAGGGACAGAGCTAACTATGGCTACACCTTC.

This CDR3 is CASSLFGQLTGNTIYF. The CDR3 DNA reads TGTGCCAGCAGCTTATTTGGCCAGTTGACTGGAAACACCATATATTTT. V is TRBV7-8 and J is TRBJ1-3; D remains unclear. CDR3 size: 16 residues. V gave up 2 bases and J gave up 2 bases, with 13 bases separating them. Germline V gives CDR1 SGHVS, CDR2 FQNEAQ.

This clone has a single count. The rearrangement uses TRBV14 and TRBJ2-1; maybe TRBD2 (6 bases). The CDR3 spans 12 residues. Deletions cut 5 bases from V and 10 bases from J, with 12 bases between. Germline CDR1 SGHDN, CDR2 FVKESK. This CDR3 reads CASSSEGREQFF. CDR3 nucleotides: TGTGCCAGCAGCTCGGAGGGCAGGGAGCAGTTCTTC.

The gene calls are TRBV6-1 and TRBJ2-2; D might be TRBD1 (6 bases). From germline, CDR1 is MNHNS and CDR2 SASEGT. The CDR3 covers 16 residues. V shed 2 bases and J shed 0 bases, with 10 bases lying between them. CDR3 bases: TGTGCCAGCAGTGAACCGGGACACCCGAACACCGGGGAGCTGTTTTTT. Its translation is CASSEPGHPNTGELFF.

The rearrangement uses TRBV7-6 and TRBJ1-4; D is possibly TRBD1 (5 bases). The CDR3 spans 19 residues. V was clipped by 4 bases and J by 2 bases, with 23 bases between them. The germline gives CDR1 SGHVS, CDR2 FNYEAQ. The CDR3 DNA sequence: TGTGCCAGCAGCTCAAACTCTATCGCAGGGCTTGGGACTAATGAAAAACTGTTTTTT. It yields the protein CASSSNSIAGLGTNEKLFF.

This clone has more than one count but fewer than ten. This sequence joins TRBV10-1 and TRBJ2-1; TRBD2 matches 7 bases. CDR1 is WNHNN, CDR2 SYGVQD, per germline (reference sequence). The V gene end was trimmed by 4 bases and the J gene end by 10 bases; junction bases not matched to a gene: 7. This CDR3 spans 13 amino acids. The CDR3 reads CASSAQWGGEQFF. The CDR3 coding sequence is TGCGCCAGCAGTGCACAATGGGGGGGAGAGCAGTTCTTC.

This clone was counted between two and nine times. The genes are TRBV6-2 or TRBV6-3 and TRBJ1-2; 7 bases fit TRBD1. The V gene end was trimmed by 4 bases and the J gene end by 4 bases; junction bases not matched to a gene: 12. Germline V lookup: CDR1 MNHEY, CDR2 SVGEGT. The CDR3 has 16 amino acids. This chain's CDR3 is CASSFTGTVRVYGYTF. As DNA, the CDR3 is TGTGCCAGCAGTTTTACCGGGACAGTCAGGGTCTATGGCTACACCTTC.

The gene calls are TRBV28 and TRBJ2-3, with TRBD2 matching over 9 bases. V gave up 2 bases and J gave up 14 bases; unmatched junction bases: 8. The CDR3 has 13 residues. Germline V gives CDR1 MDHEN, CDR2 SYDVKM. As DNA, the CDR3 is TGTGCCAGCAGTTTAACCCTAGCGGGGAAGGGGTATTTT. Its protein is CASSLTLAGKGYF.

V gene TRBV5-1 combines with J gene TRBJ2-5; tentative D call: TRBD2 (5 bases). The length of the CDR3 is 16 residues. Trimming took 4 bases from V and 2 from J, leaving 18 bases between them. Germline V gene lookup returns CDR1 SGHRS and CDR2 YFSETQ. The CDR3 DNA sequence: TGCGCCAGCAGCCGAGTCACTAGTGGGTTGCAAGAGACCCAGTACTTC. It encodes CASSRVTSGLQETQYF.